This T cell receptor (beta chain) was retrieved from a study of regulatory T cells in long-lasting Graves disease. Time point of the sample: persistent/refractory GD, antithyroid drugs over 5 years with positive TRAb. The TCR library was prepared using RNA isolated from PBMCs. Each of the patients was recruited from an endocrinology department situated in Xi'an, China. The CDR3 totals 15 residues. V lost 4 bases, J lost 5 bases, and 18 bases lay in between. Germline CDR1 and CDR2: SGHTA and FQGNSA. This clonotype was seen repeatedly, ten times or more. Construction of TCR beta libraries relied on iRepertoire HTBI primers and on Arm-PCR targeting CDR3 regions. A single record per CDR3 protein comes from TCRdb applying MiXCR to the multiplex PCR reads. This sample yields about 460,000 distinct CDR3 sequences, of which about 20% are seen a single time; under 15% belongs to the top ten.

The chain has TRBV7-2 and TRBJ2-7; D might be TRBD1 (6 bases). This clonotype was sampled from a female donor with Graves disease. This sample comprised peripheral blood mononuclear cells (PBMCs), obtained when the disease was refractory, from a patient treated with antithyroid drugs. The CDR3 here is CASSSQGSSVDEQYF. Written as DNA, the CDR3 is TGTGCCAGCAGCTCACAGGGTAGCAGTGTGGACGAGCAGTACTTC.